A selection of T cell receptor beta chains follows, all from one sample in a study of T cell changes during pregnancy in multiple sclerosis. Measured with immunoSEQ multiplex PCR; TCRdb has only the in-frame clones, and not every one. The profile shows fewer than 140,000 clones, less than 95% of them singletons. The material was peripheral blood, obtained after pregnancy. The source is a female donor with multiple sclerosis, enrolled in a pregnancy study. Both conserved end residues are part of each CDR3. The order of the fields is clone size, V gene, D gene, J gene, CDR3 DNA, CDR3 protein. D genes are given only for firm matches. Clone size appears in some rows only: once, few, many, or a class for an expanded clone.

once	TRBV11-2	.	TRBJ1-2	TGTGCCAGCAGTCCCGGGCTGGGAGGAGGCTACACCTTC	CASSPGLGGGYTF
.	TRBV6-6	.	TRBJ1-1	TGTGCCAGCAGTTACTCGAAGGAGACTGAAGCTTTCTTT	CASSYSKETEAFF
.	TRBV19	.	TRBJ1-5	TGTGCCAGTAGTATTTCAGGGGAACTTGGCCAGCCCCAGCATTTT	CASSISGELGQPQHF
.	TRBV19	.	TRBJ1-2	TGTGCCAGCTTGGAGCCTCCGATAGGCTACACCTTC	CASLEPPIGYTF
.	TRBV28	.	TRBJ2-7	TGTGCCAGCAGTTTCAGGGCGTACACCTACGAGCAGTACTTC	CASSFRAYTYEQYF
.	TRBV10-2	TRBD2	TRBJ2-1	TGCGCCAGCCTAGATGTAGCGGGAGTGGACGATGAGCAGTTCTTC	CASLDVAGVDDEQFF
.	TRBV11-1	TRBD1	TRBJ1-4	TGTGCCAGCAGCGGTGACAGGGGGCGAGAAGAAAAACTGTTTTTT	CASSGDRGREEKLFF
few	TRBV9	.	TRBJ1-1	TGTGCCAGCAGCGTACAGCGGACGAATGCTGAAGCTTTCTTT	CASSVQRTNAEAFF
.	TRBV6-1	TRBD2	TRBJ2-7	TGTGCCAGCAGTGTACTGGGACTAGCGGGATACGAGCAGTACTTC	CASSVLGLAGYEQYF
.	TRBV29-1	.	TRBJ1-1	TGCAGCGTGGGCCTACAGGTTCAGTCTGAAGCTTTCTTT	CSVGLQVQSEAFF
.	TRBV11-2	.	TRBJ2-5	TGTGCCAGCAGCCCTAGAGTCAGCGGACAAGAGACCCAGTACTTC	CASSPRVSGQETQYF
once	TRBV6-6	.	TRBJ1-2	TGTGCCAGCAGTACGCGGGACGTAGGCTTCGGTGGCTACACCTTC	CASSTRDVGFGGYTF
.	TRBV9	.	TRBJ1-1	TGTGCCAGCAGCGTACCGCGGACTGAAGCTTTCTTT	CASSVPRTEAFF
.	TRBV25-1	TRBD1	TRBJ2-5	TGTGCCAGCAGTGCGATACAGGGGACCCAAGAGACCCAGTACTTC	CASSAIQGTQETQYF
.	TRBV7-3	.	TRBJ1-2	TGTGCCAGCAGCTTAAGGAGCGGGGGGGTCGATGGCTACACCTTC	CASSLRSGGVDGYTF
.	TRBV7-9	TRBD1	TRBJ1-2	TGTGCCAGCAGTTACTTCACCTCGGGACAGATTTATGGCTACACCTTC	CASSYFTSGQIYGYTF
.	TRBV11-2	TRBD1	TRBJ1-1	TGTGCCAGCAGCTTAGGGGTTCAGGGGGCGAGGACTGAAGCTTTCTTT	CASSLGVQGARTEAFF
.	TRBV27	.	TRBJ2-1	TGTGCCAGCAGTTTAGTGGGAGCGGCCAATGAGCAGTTCTTC	CASSLVGAANEQFF
.	TRBV5-1	TRBD1	TRBJ2-5	TGCGCCAGCAGCTTGAGCGGGGGACAGGGGGCCTGGGAGACCCAGTACTTC	CASSLSGGQGAWETQYF
.	TRBV2	.	TRBJ1-5	TGTGCCAGCAGTGTGTCGGGAAAGCATCAGCCCCAGCATTTT	CASSVSGKHQPQHF
.	TRBV28	TRBD2	TRBJ2-7	TGTGCCAGCAGTCCTCCTACTAGCGCACCCTACGAGCAGTACTTC	CASSPPTSAPYEQYF
.	TRBV29-1	.	TRBJ1-5	TGCAGCGTTCTGACGGGGGTAGCGGGCAATCAGCCCCAGCATTTT	CSVLTGVAGNQPQHF
few	TRBV28	.	TRBJ1-5	TGTGCCAGCAGTTTCCATGGGTGGGCACTTAATCAGCCCCAGCATTTT	CASSFHGWALNQPQHF
.	TRBV7-3	.	TRBJ2-1	TGTGCCAGCAGCCGGGGCCCGGGACAATTAAGCGATGAGCAGTTCTTC	CASSRGPGQLSDEQFF
.	TRBV27	TRBD2	TRBJ2-3	TGTGCCAGCAGGAACCCCGGGGGGTTGTATACGCAGTATTTT	CASRNPGGLYTQYF
.	TRBV7-2	.	TRBJ1-1	TGTGCCAGCAGCCCAACCGGGACAGAAGCTTTCTTT	CASSPTGTEAFF
.	TRBV9	.	TRBJ1-1	TGTGCCAGCACCCCGGTGAACACTGAAGCTTTCTTT	CASTPVNTEAFF
.	TRBV7-2	.	TRBJ1-5	TGTGCCAGCAGCTTAAGGCAGGGTAATCAGCCCCAGCATTTT	CASSLRQGNQPQHF
.	TRBV5-6	.	TRBJ2-5	TGTGCCAGCACCAGCAGGGTCACCCTTGATCGGACCCAGTACTTC	CASTSRVTLDRTQYF
.	TRBV28	TRBD1	TRBJ2-1	TGTGCCAGCAGTTGGAGCCCCCGGGACAGGATAATCTCCTACAATGAGCAGTTCTTC	CASSWSPRDRIISYNEQFF
.	TRBV30	.	TRBJ2-4	TGTGCCTGGAGTCTCACAGGGGGGGCCATTCAGTACTTC	CAWSLTGGAIQYF
.	TRBV7-3	TRBD2	TRBJ2-7	TGTGCCAGCAGCTTATCGAGCGGGAGGACCTACGAGCAGTACTTC	CASSLSSGRTYEQYF
.	TRBV5-4	.	TRBJ1-2	TGTGCCAGCAGCGGACCACAGGAGAACTATGGCTACACCTTC	CASSGPQENYGYTF
.	TRBV5-1	TRBD2	TRBJ2-1	TGCGCCAGCAGCCCCAGGGATACTAGCGGGAGCGGTAGTGAGCAGTTCTTC	CASSPRDTSGSGSEQFF
.	TRBV7-6	TRBD1	TRBJ1-5	TGTGCCAGCAGCTTGGGACAGGGCAGTGGGAGCAATCAGCCCCAGCATTTT	CASSLGQGSGSNQPQHF
.	TRBV2	TRBD1	TRBJ2-3	TGTGCCAGCAGCGGACAGGGGCCAGATACGCAGTATTTT	CASSGQGPDTQYF
.	TRBV6-1	.	TRBJ1-4	TGTGCCAGCAGTGAAGAGGGGGGGAGGAGTGAAAAACTGTTTTTT	CASSEEGGRSEKLFF
.	TRBV9	TRBD2	TRBJ2-7	TGTGCCAGCAGCGTAGCGAGCCTAGCGGGGTTGGGCGAGCAGTACTTC	CASSVASLAGLGEQYF
.	TRBV28	.	TRBJ2-7	TGTGCCAGCACCGAAGCCCGGGGAGAATACGAGCAGTACTTC	CASTEARGEYEQYF
few	TRBV6-1	TRBD1	TRBJ1-5	TGTGCCAGCAGTGAAGTACAGGGGGGGGCATATAGCAATCAGCCCCAGCATTTT	CASSEVQGGAYSNQPQHF
.	TRBV5-4	TRBD1	TRBJ1-2	TGTGCCAGCGCCCTGGAGGCAGGGGGCGCGCAGGGCTACACCTTC	CASALEAGGAQGYTF